These T cell receptor beta chains were read from a single sample in a study of blood T cells in healthy people across ages. TCRdb called the 5' RACE reads again in MiXCR, with one record for every CDR3 protein. The repertoire has around 790,000 distinct CDR3 sequences, about 42% of them found once; the top ten carry roughly 19%. Specimen: blood. The receptor source for this set is a man aged 55 to 70 in good health. Both conserved end residues are part of each CDR3. The D gene is left open where the match is weak. A row's size may be missing; if present it is once, few, many or a size class.

clone size	V gene	D gene	CDR3 protein
.	TRBV11-2	.	CASSSRGGSGHTEAFF
.	TRBV18	TRBD1	CASSPEGGREKLFF
.	TRBV20-1	.	CSARVSTSIGYTF
few	TRBV7-2	.	CASSPQGIAKNIQYF
.	TRBV5-1	.	CASTDKGTQYF
.	TRBV30	.	CAWSANRGYEQYF
.	TRBV5-1	.	CASRLSPSSYNEQFF
many	TRBV18	TRBD1	CASSPQTGQETQYF
.	TRBV7-9	.	CASNPDGGNQPQHF
.	TRBV6-5	.	CASSYPQGGAFF
.	TRBV4-3	TRBD2	CASSQVGSGGWDEQFF
.	TRBV4-1	.	CASSQASQETQYF
.	TRBV7-9	.	CASSLGLGPVYNSPLHF
.	TRBV3-1	TRBD2	CASSQWGLGPYEQYF
few	TRBV5-1	.	CASSVSRAGTEAFF
many	TRBV10-1	.	CASSTSQGLQETQYF
.	TRBV2	.	CASSEYIDPGPPLGQPQHF
few	TRBV7-9	TRBD1	CASSSDRESSYEQYF
.	TRBV6-1	TRBD1	CASSETGGQGTQYF
few	TRBV2	TRBD1	CASSRRTGLYNEQFF
.	TRBV20-1	.	CSARESSGRQETQYF
few	TRBV20-1	.	CSAGPSDGTQYF
few	TRBV18	.	CASSLTRTQEGNEQFF
.	TRBV20-1	.	CSARGGTDTQYF
.	TRBV7-8	TRBD1	CASSSRPDRGRGETQYF
.	TRBV20-1	.	CSASGGYEQYF
few	TRBV11-2	.	CASSSYGTANTEAFF
.	TRBV20-1	TRBD1	CSAPLPGGPDTQYF
.	TRBV4-3	TRBD2	CASSQSGTSVTQYF
.	TRBV4-1	.	CASSQELSRDTEAFF
few	TRBV5-1	.	CASSLTGTSSYNEQFF
few	TRBV12-3/TRBV12-4	.	CASSSTGRSPYGYTF
.	TRBV13	TRBD1	CASSETGNSYEQYF
.	TRBV27	.	CASSYRGEAYEQYF
.	TRBV6-1	.	CASSLDTYYEQYF
.	TRBV5-6	.	CATFSRANEQFF
.	TRBV4-3	.	CASSHYGRPPNNEQFF
few	TRBV7-2	.	CASRGRGVTDTQYF
many	TRBV7-6	.	CASSLPSGEPGANVLTF
.	TRBV5-1	.	CASSTGDAGEKLFF
.	TRBV9	TRBD2	CASSEEGLASYEQYF
.	TRBV12-3/TRBV12-4	.	CASSFTGLDTEAFF
few	TRBV7-8	.	CASSLAPRGYNEQFF